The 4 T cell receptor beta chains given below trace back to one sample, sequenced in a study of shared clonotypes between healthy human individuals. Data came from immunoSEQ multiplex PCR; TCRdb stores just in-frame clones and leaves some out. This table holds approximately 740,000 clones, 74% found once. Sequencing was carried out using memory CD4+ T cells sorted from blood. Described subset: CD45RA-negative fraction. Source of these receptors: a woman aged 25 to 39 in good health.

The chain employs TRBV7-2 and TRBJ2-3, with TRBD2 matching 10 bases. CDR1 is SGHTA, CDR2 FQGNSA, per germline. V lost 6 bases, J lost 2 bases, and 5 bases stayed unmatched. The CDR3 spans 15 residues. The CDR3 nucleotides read TGTGCCAGCAGTGAGACTAGCGGGTTCACAGATACGCAGTATTTT. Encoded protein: CASSETSGFTDTQYF.

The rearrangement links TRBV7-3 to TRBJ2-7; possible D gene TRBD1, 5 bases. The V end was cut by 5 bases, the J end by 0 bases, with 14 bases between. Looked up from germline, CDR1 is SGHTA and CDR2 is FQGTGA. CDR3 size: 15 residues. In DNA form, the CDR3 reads TGTGCCAGCAGCCCCCGCCCGGACATCTCCTACGAGCAGTACTTC. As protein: CASSPRPDISYEQYF. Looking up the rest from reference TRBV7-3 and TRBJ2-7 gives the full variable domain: GAGVSQTPSNKVTEKGKYVELRCDPISGHTALYWYRQSLGQGPEFLIYFQGTGAADDSGLPNDRFFAVRPEGSVSTLKIQRTERGDSAVYLCASSPRPDISYEQYFGPGTRLTVT.

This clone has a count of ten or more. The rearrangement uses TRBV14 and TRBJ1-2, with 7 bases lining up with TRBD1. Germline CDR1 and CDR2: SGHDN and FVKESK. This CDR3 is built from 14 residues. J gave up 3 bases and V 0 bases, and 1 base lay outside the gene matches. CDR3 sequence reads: CASSQDQGDYGYTF. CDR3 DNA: TGTGCCAGCAGCCAAGATCAGGGGGACTATGGCTACACCTTC.

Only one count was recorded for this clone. The CDR3: CASIKRGDVGNQPQHF. CDR3 DNA sequence: TGTGCCAGTATTAAACGAGGGGATGTGGGCAATCAGCCCCAGCATTTT. J is TRBJ1-5 and V is TRBV19; a possible D gene is TRBD1 (5 bases). Germline assignment: CDR1 LNHDA and CDR2 SQIVND (reference sequence). V gave up 7 bases and J gave up 2 bases, with 18 bases separating them. The CDR3 sequence is 16 residues long.